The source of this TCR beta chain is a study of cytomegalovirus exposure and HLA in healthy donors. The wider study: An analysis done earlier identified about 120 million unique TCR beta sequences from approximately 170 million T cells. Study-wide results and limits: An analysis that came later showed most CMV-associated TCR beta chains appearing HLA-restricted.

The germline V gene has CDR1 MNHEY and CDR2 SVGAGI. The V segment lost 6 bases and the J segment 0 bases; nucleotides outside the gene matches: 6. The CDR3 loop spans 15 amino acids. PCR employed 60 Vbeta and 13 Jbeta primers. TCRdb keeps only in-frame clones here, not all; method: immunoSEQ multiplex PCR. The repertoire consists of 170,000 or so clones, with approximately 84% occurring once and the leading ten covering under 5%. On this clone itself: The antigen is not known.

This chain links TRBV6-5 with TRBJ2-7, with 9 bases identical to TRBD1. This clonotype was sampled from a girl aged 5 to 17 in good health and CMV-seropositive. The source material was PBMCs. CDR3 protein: CASRRTGEASYEQYF. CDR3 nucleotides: TGTGCCAGCAGGAGGACAGGGGAAGCCTCCTACGAGCAGTACTTC.